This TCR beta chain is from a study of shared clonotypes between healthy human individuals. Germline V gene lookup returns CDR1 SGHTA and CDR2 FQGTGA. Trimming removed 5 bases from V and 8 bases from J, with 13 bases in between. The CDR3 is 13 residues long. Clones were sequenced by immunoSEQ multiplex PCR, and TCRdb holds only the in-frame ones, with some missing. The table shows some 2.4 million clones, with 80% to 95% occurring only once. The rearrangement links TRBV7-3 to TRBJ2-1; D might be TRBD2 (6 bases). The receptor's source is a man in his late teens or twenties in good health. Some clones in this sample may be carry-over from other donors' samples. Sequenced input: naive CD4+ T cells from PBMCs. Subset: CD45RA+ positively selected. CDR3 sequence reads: CASSPGLIDEQFF. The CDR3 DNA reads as TGTGCCAGCAGCCCCGGACTAATTGATGAGCAGTTCTTC.